The present T cell receptor (beta chain) was sequenced within a study of shared clonotypes between healthy human individuals. The overall study: Three men and a couple of women, aged 18 to 49, were donors.

Study results and caveats: In this cohort, only blood was sampled, and tissue repertoires likely differ.

Germline lookup yields CDR1 KGHSH and CDR2 LQKENI. The CDR3 covers 16 residues. J lost 2 bases, V lost 3 bases, and 4 bases had no gene match. Notes on this clone: The target antigen is unknown.

Naive CD45RA+ and memory CD45RA-negative subsets were split from CD4+ cells. Genomic DNA (from each subset) was split evenly across several immunoSEQ plates. Here immunoSEQ multiplex PCR was the method, and the copy in TCRdb shows in-frame clones only, minus some. Of 2 million to 3 million clones detected, roughly 93% appear once; the ten largest clones hold approximately 0.36%. This clonotype was obtained from a young man in good health. Some clones in this sample may be carry-over from other donors' samples. Sequencing was carried out using naive CD4+ T cells from PBMCs. The subset: CD45RA+ positively selected. This sequence joins TRBV18 and TRBJ2-3, with 11 bases identical to TRBD2. DNA of the CDR3: TGTGCCAGCTCACCTGGGACTAGCGGTCTCACAGATACGCAGTATTTT. This encodes CASSPGTSGLTDTQYF. The full variable domain, rest sourced from reference TRBV18 and TRBJ2-3, is NAGVMQNPRHLVRRRGQEARLRCSPMKGHSHVYWYRQLPEEGLKFMVYLQKENIIDESGMPKERFSAEFPKEGPSILRIQQVVRGDSAAYFCASSPGTSGLTDTQYFGPGTRLTVL.